This passage covers 7 T cell receptor beta chains from one sample sequenced in a study of blood T cell repertoires in COVID-19. Repertoires were generated with immunoSEQ multiplex PCR, while TCRdb's copy carries only in-frame clones and drops some. The sample lists hundreds of thousands of clones, more than 75% occurring once. Sequenced input: PBMCs or T cells enriched from blood (not recorded which). The receptors derive from a woman younger than 45 who had recovered from COVID-19.

The CDR3 here is CATELGQGTGELFF. The CDR3 nucleotides are TGTGCCACCGAGCTCGGACAGGGCACCGGGGAGCTGTTTTTT. The J gene is TRBJ2-2, the V gene TRBV6-5; TRBD1 matches 8 bases. CDR3 length: 14 residues. Germline trimming cut 10 bases from V and 4 bases from J; bases unmatched to any gene: 8. Per the germline V gene, CDR1 is MNHEY and CDR2 is SVGAGI.

The chain combines TRBV15 with TRBJ2-1, with 8 bases lining up with TRBD1. The J segment lost 4 bases and the V segment lost 5 bases, leaving 7 bases of the junction unmatched. Germline-derived CDR1 and CDR2 are LNHNV and YYDKDF (reference sequence). The CDR3 length is 15 residues. CDR3 amino acids: CATSETGELYNEQFF. In DNA, the CDR3 is TGTGCCACCAGCGAGACAGGGGAACTTTACAATGAGCAGTTCTTC. The full variable domain, with the rest looked up from reference TRBV15 and TRBJ2-1, is DAMVIQNPRYQVTQFGKPVTLSCSQTLNHNVMYWYQQKSSQAPKLLFHYYDKDFNNEADTPDNFQSRRPNTSFCFLDIRSPGLGDTAMYLCATSETGELYNEQFFGPGTRLTVL.

This rearrangement joins TRBV9 to TRBJ2-5; D is possibly TRBD1 (6 bases). CDR1 is SGDLS, CDR2 YYNGEE, per germline. V was cut by 4 bases and J by 1 base, with 8 bases left in between. The CDR3 length is 13 residues. This chain's CDR3 is CASSQDSQETQYF. The CDR3 bases are TGTGCCAGCAGCCAGGACAGCCAAGAGACCCAGTACTTC.

Here the CDR3 reads CASSGTGGETQYF. The CDR3, as DNA: TGTGCCAGTAGCGGGACAGGGGGCGAGACCCAGTACTTC. The chain uses TRBV19 and TRBJ2-5, with 12 bases matching TRBD1. This CDR3 has 13 amino acids. The ends lost 6 bases at V and 5 bases at J; junction bases unmatched: 1. Germline loops: CDR1 LNHDA, CDR2 SQIVND (reference sequence).

This sequence joins TRBV5-6 and TRBJ1-5; the D gene is possibly TRBD1 (6 bases). V lost 2 bases and J 5 bases, leaving 11 bases between the germline ends. This CDR3 spans 14 amino acids. Germline CDR1 reads SGHDT; CDR2 reads YYEEEE. The CDR3 loop is CASSFNREHQPQHF. The CDR3 DNA reads TGTGCCAGCAGCTTCAACAGGGAGCATCAGCCCCAGCATTTT.

This rearrangement joins TRBV5-1 to TRBJ1-4; 8 positions match TRBD1. With V trimmed by 4 bases and J by 8 bases, 7 bases remained unmatched. Germline lookup yields CDR1 SGHRS and CDR2 YFSETQ. The CDR3 consists of 14 residues. The chain's CDR3 is CASSPTGEGEKLFF. DNA for the CDR3: TGCGCCAGCAGCCCGACAGGGGAGGGGGAAAAACTGTTTTTT.

The rearrangement links TRBV19 to TRBJ1-1, with no clear D. Per germline, CDR1 LNHDA and CDR2 SQIVND (reference sequence). The V end lost 5 bases, the J end lost 0 bases, and 7 bases lay between the germline ends. The CDR3 has 13 amino acids. The CDR3 DNA reads as TGTGCCAGTAGTCATCAGGTGAACACTGAAGCTTTCTTT. Translating gives CASSHQVNTEAFF.